This is a list of T cell receptor beta chains from one sample in a study of blood T cell repertoires in COVID-19. Generated by immunoSEQ multiplex PCR, the TCRdb table keeps only in-frame clones and is missing some. The sample yields about 140,000 clones, around nine tenths seen once. The source material was peripheral blood. The receptors originated from a human donor in a cohort sampled during active COVID-19. CDR3s include the opening cysteine and the closing phenylalanine or tryptophan. D genes are given only for firm matches. Rows may omit the clone size; those that give it use once, few, many or a size class.

clone_size: NA
v_call: TRBV27
d_call: NA
j_call: TRBJ1-1
cdr3_aa: CASSDSLFVTEAFF
cdr3_nt: TGTGCCAGCAGTGACAGTCTGTTCGTCACTGAAGCTTTCTTT

clone_size: NA
v_call: TRBV6-2/TRBV6-3
d_call: TRBD1
j_call: TRBJ1-5
cdr3_aa: CASSKGQGMISNQPQHF
cdr3_nt: TGTGCCAGCAGTAAAGGACAGGGTATGATTAGCAATCAGCCCCAGCATTTT

clone_size: NA
v_call: TRBV24-1
d_call: NA
j_call: TRBJ1-6
cdr3_aa: CATPPRDGSTTEEDSPLHF
cdr3_nt: TGTGCCACCCCCCCCCGCGACGGGAGTACCACTGAAGAGGATTCACCCCTCCACTTT

clone_size: NA
v_call: TRBV5-1
d_call: NA
j_call: TRBJ2-7
cdr3_aa: CASSPGHSYEQYF
cdr3_nt: TGCGCCAGCAGCCCGGGACACTCCTACGAGCAGTACTTC

clone_size: once
v_call: TRBV9
d_call: TRBD2
j_call: TRBJ2-1
cdr3_aa: CASSVGTSGRAQNEQFF
cdr3_nt: TGTGCCAGCAGCGTAGGGACTAGCGGGAGGGCCCAGAATGAGCAGTTCTTC

clone_size: few
v_call: TRBV7-3
d_call: NA
j_call: TRBJ2-1
cdr3_aa: CASSSLGGAHNEQFF
cdr3_nt: TGTGCCAGCAGCTCCCTAGGGGGGGCCCACAATGAGCAGTTCTTC

clone_size: NA
v_call: TRBV19
d_call: NA
j_call: TRBJ1-5
cdr3_aa: CASSGLPGGWGKVNQPQHF
cdr3_nt: TGTGCCAGTAGTGGTCTCCCCGGGGGGTGGGGTAAAGTCAATCAGCCCCAGCATTTT

clone_size: few
v_call: TRBV27
d_call: TRBD2
j_call: TRBJ2-2
cdr3_aa: CASSLRPGLGSGNTGELFF
cdr3_nt: TGTGCCAGCAGTTTACGTCCAGGACTAGGCAGCGGAAACACCGGGGAGCTGTTTTTT

clone_size: NA
v_call: TRBV12-3/TRBV12-4
d_call: NA
j_call: TRBJ2-1
cdr3_aa: CASSMEYNEQFF
cdr3_nt: TGTGCCAGCAGTATGGAGTACAATGAGCAGTTCTTC

clone_size: NA
v_call: TRBV11-2
d_call: TRBD2
j_call: TRBJ2-3
cdr3_aa: CASSRTRPRIDTQYF
cdr3_nt: TGTGCCAGCAGCAGGACTAGACCTAGGATAGATACGCAGTATTTT

clone_size: NA
v_call: TRBV11-1
d_call: TRBD1
j_call: TRBJ1-2
cdr3_aa: CASSFGGTGDYGYTF
cdr3_nt: TGTGCCAGCAGCTTTGGCGGGACAGGGGACTATGGCTACACCTTC

clone_size: NA
v_call: TRBV7-8
d_call: NA
j_call: TRBJ1-1
cdr3_aa: CASSPGGGRTEAFF
cdr3_nt: TGTGCCAGCAGCCCGGGCGGGGGTAGGACTGAAGCTTTCTTT

clone_size: NA
v_call: TRBV7-2
d_call: NA
j_call: TRBJ1-3
cdr3_aa: CASSLGQGYSGNTIYF
cdr3_nt: TGTGCCAGCAGCTTAGGGCAGGGGTACTCTGGAAACACCATATATTTT

clone_size: NA
v_call: TRBV25-1
d_call: TRBD2
j_call: TRBJ2-1
cdr3_aa: CASSESAGTSVYEQFF
cdr3_nt: TGTGCCAGCAGTGAATCGGCCGGGACTAGCGTGTATGAGCAGTTCTTC

clone_size: NA
v_call: TRBV11-2
d_call: TRBD2
j_call: TRBJ2-3
cdr3_aa: CASSTTRLAGPLSTDTQYF
cdr3_nt: TGTGCCAGCAGCACCACTAGACTAGCGGGGCCGTTAAGCACAGATACGCAGTATTTT